The clone carrying this T cell receptor (beta chain) was seen a single time. The sample belongs to a study of blood T cell repertoires in COVID-19. For the study at large: Both acute and convalescent COVID-19 samples were obtained from the United States, Italy and Spain. T cells, B-cell-depleted T cells, or PBMCs supplied cDNA or gDNA.

Original handling: From reference gene primer amplification, estimates of nucleated cell counts were derived. Clones were read by immunoSEQ multiplex PCR, and TCRdb kept only the in-frame ones, dropping some. From that table come the V and J calls and clone size; the DNA was used to work out D and trimming. This table has 300,000 to 350,000 clones, about 90% appearing once. CDR3 length equals 15 residues. Trimming took off 2 bases at V and 8 bases at J, with 18 bases between the two ends. Germline V CDR1 and CDR2: SGHVS, FQNEAQ. The receptor comes from a woman aged 18-35 years who had recovered from COVID-19. Sequenced: peripheral blood. The gene calls are TRBV7-8 and TRBJ1-1; D gene ambiguous. The CDR3 reads CASSLLGKFGREAFF. In DNA form, the CDR3 reads TGTGCCAGCAGCTTATTGGGGAAGTTTGGGAGAGAAGCTTTCTTT. The entire variable domain, with the rest obtained from reference TRBV7-8 and TRBJ1-1, is as follows: GAGVSQSPRYKVAKRGQDVALRCDPISGHVSLFWYQQALGQGPEFLTYFQNEAQLDKSGLPSDRFFAERPEGSVSTLKIQRTQQEDSAVYLCASSLLGKFGREAFFGQGTRLTVV.